This TCR beta chain was documented in a study of cytomegalovirus exposure and HLA in healthy donors. With 60 Vbeta and 13 Jbeta primers, the PCR was carried out. The assay was immunoSEQ multiplex PCR, and TCRdb's table has in-frame clones only and misses some. The top ten clones hold less than 2% of a sample with around 140,000 clones, 78% of them seen once. Likely unrecorded immune exposures existed in these nominally healthy donors. This CDR3 contains 18 residues. V trimming: 5 bases; J trimming: 6 bases; junction bases outside the gene matches: 12. The V gene's germline CDR1 is SGHVS and CDR2 FQNEAQ.

The TCR comes from a young woman in good health and CMV-seronegative. The sample consisted of PBMCs. V usage is TRBV7-8 and J usage is TRBJ2-1; the match to TRBD2 covers 14 bases. In DNA form, the CDR3 reads TGTGCCAGCAGCCAAAACCGACTAGCGGGAGGGGGTAGCAATGAGCAGTTCTTC. Translated, it gives CASSQNRLAGGGSNEQFF.